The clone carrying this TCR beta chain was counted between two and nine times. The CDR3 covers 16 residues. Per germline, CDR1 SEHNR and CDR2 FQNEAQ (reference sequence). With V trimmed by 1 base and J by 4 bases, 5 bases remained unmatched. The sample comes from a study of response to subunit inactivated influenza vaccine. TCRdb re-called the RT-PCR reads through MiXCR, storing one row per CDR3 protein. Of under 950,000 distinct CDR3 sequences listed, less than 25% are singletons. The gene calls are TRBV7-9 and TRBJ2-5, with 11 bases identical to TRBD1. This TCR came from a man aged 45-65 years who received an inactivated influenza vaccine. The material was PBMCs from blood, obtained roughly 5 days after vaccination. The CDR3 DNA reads TGTGCCAGCAGCTTAGTATCTGGGACAGGGGGAGAGACCCAGTACTTC. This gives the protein CASSLVSGTGGETQYF.